These T cell receptor beta chains were read from a single sample in a study of blood T cell repertoires in COVID-19. The table came from immunoSEQ multiplex PCR; TCRdb's copy has only in-frame clones and leaves some out. The data hold roughly 300,000 clones, with approximately 88% observed a single time. Sequenced material: peripheral blood. All receptors derive from a man between 18 and 35 years old who had recovered from COVID-19. Both conserved end residues are part of each CDR3. A D gene is named only where the DNA matches it firmly. Where a row states a size, it is once, few, many or the class of an expanded clone; other rows omit it.

.	TRBJ1-2	TRBV13	TRBD1	14	TGTGCCAGCAGCTCGGGACAGGGTGGAAGCGGCTACACCTTC	CASSSGQGGSGYTF
.	TRBJ2-1	TRBV12-3/TRBV12-4	.	12	TGTGCCAGCGAGACAAACTACAATGAGCAGTTCTTC	CASETNYNEQFF
.	TRBJ2-3	TRBV5-8	TRBD2	14	TGTGCCAGCATACTAGCGGGGGGCACAGATACGCAGTATTTT	CASILAGGTDTQYF
.	TRBJ2-1	TRBV6-6	.	16	TGTGCCAGCAGTTACTTTTCCCCGGGCTCCTACAATGAGCAGTTCTTC	CASSYFSPGSYNEQFF
once	TRBJ1-2	TRBV20-1	TRBD1	11	TGCAGTGCCCTGACAGGGGATGGCTACACCTTC	CSALTGDGYTF
.	TRBJ1-2	TRBV5-6	TRBD1	12	TGTGCCAGCAGCCCGGGACAGTCTCCCTACACCTTC	CASSPGQSPYTF
.	TRBJ1-1	TRBV7-9	.	14	TGTGCCAACGACGGCGCATATCCGAACAGTGAAGCTTTCTTT	CANDGAYPNSEAFF
.	TRBJ1-1	TRBV6-5	.	14	TGTGCCAGCAGTCGCCAGGGGAGAGGCACTGAAGCTTTCTTT	CASSRQGRGTEAFF
.	TRBJ1-2	TRBV6-2/TRBV6-3	.	14	TGTGCCAGCAGTTACGCGGGCCTTAACTATGGCTACACCTTC	CASSYAGLNYGYTF
once	TRBJ2-5	TRBV10-3	TRBD1	12	TGTGCCATCGGACAGGGGGAAGAGACCCAGTACTTC	CAIGQGEETQYF
.	TRBJ1-1	TRBV19	.	15	TGTGCCAGTAGTACTGGGACAAGTTTGAACACTGAAGCTTTCTTT	CASSTGTSLNTEAFF
.	TRBJ1-6	TRBV27	TRBD1	15	TGTGCCAGCAGGTCTGACGGGACAGCGAATTCACCCCTCCACTTT	CASRSDGTANSPLHF
few	TRBJ1-6	TRBV6-6	.	13	TGTGCCAGCAGTTACTCGGTCGGTTCACCCCTCCACTTT	CASSYSVGSPLHF
.	TRBJ2-5	TRBV9	TRBD2	18	TGTGCCAGCAGCGTAGGCCTAGCGGGAGGTCCGGGTCAAGAGACCCAGTACTTC	CASSVGLAGGPGQETQYF
.	TRBJ2-7	TRBV4-1	TRBD2	14	TGCGCCAGCAGCCAAGTGCGGGGGACCTACGAGCAGTACTTC	CASSQVRGTYEQYF
.	TRBJ2-3	TRBV6-5	TRBD2	15	TGTGCCAGCAGCCTAGCGGGGACCCTCACAGATACGCAGTATTTT	CASSLAGTLTDTQYF
.	TRBJ2-1	TRBV19	.	14	TGTGCCAGTAGTATAGGGGGACTCCGCAATGAGCAGTTCTTC	CASSIGGLRNEQFF
.	TRBJ2-7	TRBV7-9	.	14	TGTGCCAGCAGCTTAGAAAGGACTCCCTACGAGCAGTACTTC	CASSLERTPYEQYF